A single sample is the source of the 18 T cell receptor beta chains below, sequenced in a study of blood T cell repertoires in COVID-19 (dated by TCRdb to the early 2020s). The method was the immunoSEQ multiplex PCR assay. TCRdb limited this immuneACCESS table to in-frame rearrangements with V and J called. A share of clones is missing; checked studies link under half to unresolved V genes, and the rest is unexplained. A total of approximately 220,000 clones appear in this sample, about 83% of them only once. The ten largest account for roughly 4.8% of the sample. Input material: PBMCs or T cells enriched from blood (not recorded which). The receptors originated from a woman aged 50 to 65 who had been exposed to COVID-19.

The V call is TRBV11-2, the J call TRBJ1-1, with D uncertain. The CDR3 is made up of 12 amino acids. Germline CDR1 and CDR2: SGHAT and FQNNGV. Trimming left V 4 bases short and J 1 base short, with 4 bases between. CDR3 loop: CASSWQNTEAFF. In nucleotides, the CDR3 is TGTGCCAGCAGCTGGCAGAACACTGAAGCTTTCTTT.

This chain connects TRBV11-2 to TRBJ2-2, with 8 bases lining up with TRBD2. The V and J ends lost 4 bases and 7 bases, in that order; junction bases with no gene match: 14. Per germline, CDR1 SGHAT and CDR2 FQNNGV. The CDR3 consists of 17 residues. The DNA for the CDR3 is TGTGCCAGCAGCTCAGCGGGACTAGGAACGCGGGGCGGGGAGCTGTTTTTT. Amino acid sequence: CASSSAGLGTRGGELFF.

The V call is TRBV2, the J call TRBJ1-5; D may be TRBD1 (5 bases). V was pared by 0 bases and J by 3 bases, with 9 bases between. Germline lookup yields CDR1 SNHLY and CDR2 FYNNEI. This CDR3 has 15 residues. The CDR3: CASSEADSINQPQHF. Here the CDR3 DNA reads TGTGCCAGCAGTGAAGCCGACAGCATCAATCAGCCCCAGCATTTT.

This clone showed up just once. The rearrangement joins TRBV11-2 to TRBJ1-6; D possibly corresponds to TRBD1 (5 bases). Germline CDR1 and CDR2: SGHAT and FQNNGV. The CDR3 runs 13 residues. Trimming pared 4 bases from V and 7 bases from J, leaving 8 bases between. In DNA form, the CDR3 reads TGTGCCAGCAGCTCGCAGGGAAATTCACCCCTCCACTTT. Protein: CASSSQGNSPLHF.

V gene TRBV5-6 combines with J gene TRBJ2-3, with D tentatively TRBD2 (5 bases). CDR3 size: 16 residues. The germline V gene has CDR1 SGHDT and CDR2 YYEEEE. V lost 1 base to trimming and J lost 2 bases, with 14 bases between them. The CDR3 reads CASSLNSPGNTDTQYF. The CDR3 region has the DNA TGTGCCAGCAGCTTGAATTCACCGGGGAACACAGATACGCAGTATTTT.

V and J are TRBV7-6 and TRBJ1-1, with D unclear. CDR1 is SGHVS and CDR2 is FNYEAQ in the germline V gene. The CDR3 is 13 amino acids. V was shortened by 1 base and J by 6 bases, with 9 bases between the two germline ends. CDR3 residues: CASSLDPRAEAFF. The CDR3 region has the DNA TGTGCCAGCAGCTTAGACCCGAGGGCTGAAGCTTTCTTT.

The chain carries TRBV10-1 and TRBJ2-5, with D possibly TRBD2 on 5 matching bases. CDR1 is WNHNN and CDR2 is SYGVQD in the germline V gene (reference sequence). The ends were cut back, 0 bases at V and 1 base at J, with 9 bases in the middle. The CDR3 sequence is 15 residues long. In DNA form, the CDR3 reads TGCGCCAGCAGTGAGTCTAGCCGGGGCCAAGAGACCCAGTACTTC. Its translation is CASSESSRGQETQYF.

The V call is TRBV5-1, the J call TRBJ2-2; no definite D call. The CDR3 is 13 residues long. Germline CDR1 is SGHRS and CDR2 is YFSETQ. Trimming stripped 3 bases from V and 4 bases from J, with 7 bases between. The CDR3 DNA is TGCGCCAGCAGCTCGAGAGGCACCGGGGAGCTGTTTTTT. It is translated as CASSSRGTGELFF.

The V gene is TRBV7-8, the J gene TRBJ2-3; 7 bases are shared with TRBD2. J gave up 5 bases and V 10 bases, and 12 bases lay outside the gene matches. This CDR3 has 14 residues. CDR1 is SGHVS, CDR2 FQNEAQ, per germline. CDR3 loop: CATRGAGRGDTQYF. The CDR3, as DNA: TGTGCCACCCGCGGGGCAGGGAGGGGAGATACGCAGTATTTT.

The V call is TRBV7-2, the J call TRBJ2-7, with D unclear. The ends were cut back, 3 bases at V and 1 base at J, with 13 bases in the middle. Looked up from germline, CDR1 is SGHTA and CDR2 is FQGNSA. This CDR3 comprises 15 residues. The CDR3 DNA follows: TGTGCCAGCAGCTTGGTGGCGGTACAATCCTACGAGCAGTACTTC. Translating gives CASSLVAVQSYEQYF. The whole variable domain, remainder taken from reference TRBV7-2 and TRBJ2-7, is GAGVSQSPSNKVTEKGKDVELRCDPISGHTALYWYRQSLGQGLEFLIYFQGNSAPDKSGLPSDRFSAERTGGSVSTLTIQRTQQEDSAVYLCASSLVAVQSYEQYFGPGTRLTVT.

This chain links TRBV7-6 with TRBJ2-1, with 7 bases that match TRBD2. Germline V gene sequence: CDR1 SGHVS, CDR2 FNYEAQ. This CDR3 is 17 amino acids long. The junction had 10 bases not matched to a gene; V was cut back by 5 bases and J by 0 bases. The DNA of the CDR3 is TGTGCCAGCAGCCCCCTGGGGGGGGTAAGCTCCTACAATGAGCAGTTCTTC. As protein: CASSPLGGVSSYNEQFF.

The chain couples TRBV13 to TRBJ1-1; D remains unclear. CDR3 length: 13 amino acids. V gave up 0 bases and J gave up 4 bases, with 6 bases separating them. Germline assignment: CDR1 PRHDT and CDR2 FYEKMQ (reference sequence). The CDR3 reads CASSLGGSTEAFF. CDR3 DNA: TGTGCCAGCAGCTTAGGCGGGAGCACTGAAGCTTTCTTT.

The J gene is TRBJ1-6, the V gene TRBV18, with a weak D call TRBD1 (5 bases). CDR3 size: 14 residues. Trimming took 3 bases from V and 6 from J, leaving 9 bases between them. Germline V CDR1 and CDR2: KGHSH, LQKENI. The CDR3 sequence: CASSPEQGNSPLHF. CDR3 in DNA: TGTGCCAGCTCACCGGAGCAGGGTAATTCACCCCTCCACTTT.

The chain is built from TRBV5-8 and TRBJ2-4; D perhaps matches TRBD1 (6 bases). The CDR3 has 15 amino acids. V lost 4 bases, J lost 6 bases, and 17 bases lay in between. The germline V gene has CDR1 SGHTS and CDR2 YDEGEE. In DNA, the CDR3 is TGTGCCAGCAGCCAAACAGGGTTTAGGGGAAACATTCAGTACTTC. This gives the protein CASSQTGFRGNIQYF.

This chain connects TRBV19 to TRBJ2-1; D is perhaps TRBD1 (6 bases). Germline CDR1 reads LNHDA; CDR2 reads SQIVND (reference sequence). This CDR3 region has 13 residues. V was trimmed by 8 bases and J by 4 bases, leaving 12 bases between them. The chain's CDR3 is CASSRTAYNEQFF. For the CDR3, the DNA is TGTGCCAGTTCCCGGACAGCTTACAATGAGCAGTTCTTC.

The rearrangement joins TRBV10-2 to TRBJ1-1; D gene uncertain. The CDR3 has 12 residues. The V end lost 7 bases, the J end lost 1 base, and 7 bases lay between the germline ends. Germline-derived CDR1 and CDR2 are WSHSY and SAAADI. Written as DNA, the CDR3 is TGCGCCAGCATGATCGGGAACACTGAAGCTTTCTTT. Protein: CASMIGNTEAFF.

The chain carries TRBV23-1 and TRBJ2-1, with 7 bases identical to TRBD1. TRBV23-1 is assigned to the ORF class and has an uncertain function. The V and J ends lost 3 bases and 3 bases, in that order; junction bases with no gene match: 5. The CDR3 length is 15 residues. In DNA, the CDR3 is TGCGCCAGCAGTCAGACAGGGAGCCGCTACAATGAGCAGTTCTTC. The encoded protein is CASSQTGSRYNEQFF.

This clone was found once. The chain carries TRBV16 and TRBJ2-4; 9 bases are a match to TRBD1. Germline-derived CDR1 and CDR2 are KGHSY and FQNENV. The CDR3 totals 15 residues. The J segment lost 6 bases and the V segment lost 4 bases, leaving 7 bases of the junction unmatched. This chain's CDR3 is CASSPGQGRGNIQYF. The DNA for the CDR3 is TGTGCCAGCAGCCCGGGACAGGGAAGAGGAAACATTCAGTACTTC.